The sequence of this T cell receptor (beta chain) was determined in a study of T cells in Graves' hyperthyroidism and ophthalmopathy. From RNA transcripts, TCR beta CDR3 regions were amplified. RT-PCR in the first round (using the HTBI primer set) targeted the TCR CDR3. From the multiplex PCR reads, TCRdb called clonotypes with MiXCR, one entry per CDR3 protein. There are 300,000 to 400,000 distinct CDR3 sequences in the sample; 15% to 20% occur only once, and 45% to 55% lies in the top ten. In its sample, this clonotype was seen many times. The origin of this receptor is a woman in her 50s with Graves' hyperthyroidism. Sequenced material: blood.

The CDR3 loop is CASSLVGQPSNYGYTF. CDR3 DNA: TGTGCCAGCAGCTTGGTCGGGCAGCCTTCTAACTATGGCTACACCTTC. The chain employs TRBV5-6 and TRBJ1-2; D unclear. Germline V gene data show CDR1 as SGHDT and CDR2 as YYEEEE. The CDR3 runs to 16 residues. V lost 0 bases and J 0 bases, leaving 12 bases between the germline ends.